Listed below are T cell receptor beta chains from one sample, sequenced in a study of T cells in Graves' hyperthyroidism and ophthalmopathy. TCRdb used MiXCR to reprocess the multiplex PCR reads, holding one entry per CDR3 protein. The sample shows fewer than 600,000 distinct CDR3 sequences, roughly 14% of them seen only once. Sequencing was carried out using blood. These receptors were taken from a woman aged 18-29 years with Graves' hyperthyroidism. CDR3s include the opening cysteine and the closing phenylalanine or tryptophan. Fields, in order: J gene, V gene, clone size, D gene, CDR3 DNA, CDR3 protein. A D gene is named only where the DNA matches it firmly. Clone size is given for some rows only: seen once, a few or many times, or a class if the clone is expanded.

>TRBJ2-3|TRBV5-1|many|-
TGCGCCAGCACCCCCGGACTTCGCACAGATACGCAGTATTTT
CASTPGLRTDTQYF
>TRBJ2-7|TRBV20-1|few|-
TGCAGTGCTAGAGATCCCGCTGGGGGGCGGATGGGGCAGTACTTC
CSARDPAGGRMGQYF
>TRBJ2-1|TRBV4-1|many|TRBD2
TGCGCCAGCAGCCAAGGGGACGCGGGAGTCAAATACAATGAGCAGTTCTTC
CASSQGDAGVKYNEQFF
>TRBJ2-7|TRBV27|many|-
TGTGCCAGCAGTTTAGAGTCGTCCTACGAGCAGTACTTC
CASSLESSYEQYF
>TRBJ2-1|TRBV5-4|many|TRBD2
TGTGCCAGCAGCTCGACTAGCGGGCTAAACAATGAGCAGTTCTTC
CASSSTSGLNNEQFF
>TRBJ2-2|TRBV12-3/TRBV12-4|many|-
TGTGCCAGCAGTTTGAGCATCTCGAACACCGGGGAGCTGTTTTTT
CASSLSISNTGELFF
>TRBJ2-5|TRBV3-1|few|TRBD2
TGTGCCAGCAGCCCATTAGCGGGCCGACAAGAGACCCAGTACTTC
CASSPLAGRQETQYF
>TRBJ1-4|TRBV20-1|-|TRBD1
TGCAGTGCTAGGCTGGGACAGGGGTGGAAAAAACCGTTTTTT
CSARLGQGWKKPFF
>TRBJ1-2|TRBV12-3/TRBV12-4|many|-
TGTGCCAGCAGACCCTGGACAGAAAACTATGGCTACACCTTC
CASRPWTENYGYTF
>TRBJ2-2|TRBV19|few|TRBD1
TGTGCCACAAAGGACAGGTCGTTCGCGAACACCGGGGAGCTGTTTTTT
CATKDRSFANTGELFF
>TRBJ2-3|TRBV6-1|many|TRBD2
TGTGCCAGCACCCCGGGGCTAGCGGGAGGACCCACAGATACGCAGTATTTT
CASTPGLAGGPTDTQYF
>TRBJ1-2|TRBV19|many|-
TGTGCCAGTAGCTACAGGGAATCCAATGGCTACACCTTC
CASSYRESNGYTF
>TRBJ2-5|TRBV6-1|many|TRBD1
TGTGCCAGCAGTCCCCGGACAGGGACCGGGCAAGAGACCCAGTACTTC
CASSPRTGTGQETQYF
>TRBJ1-2|TRBV30|-|TRBD1
TGTGCCTGGAGGGGACAGGGGAAAGGACATGGCTACACCTTC
CAWRGQGKGHGYTF
>TRBJ1-2|TRBV30|few|-
TGTGCCTGGAGGGCGGACGGCTATGGCTACACCTTC
CAWRADGYGYTF
>TRBJ2-2|TRBV20-1|few|TRBD2
TGCAGTGCTATTAGCGGGAGGGGCGCCGGGGAGCTGTTTTTT
CSAISGRGAGELFF
>TRBJ1-4|TRBV20-1|-|-
TGCAGTGCTAGATCCGGGCGGCGCGAAAAACTGTTTTTT
CSARSGRREKLFF
>TRBJ1-5|TRBV6-1|-|-
TGTGCCAGCCGTCGGGAACATCGTAGCAATCAGCCCCAGCATTTT
CASRREHRSNQPQHF
>TRBJ2-3|TRBV7-2|many|TRBD2
TGTGCCAGCAGCTTAACGGGACTACGCACAGATACGCAGTATTTT
CASSLTGLRTDTQYF
>TRBJ1-2|TRBV6-5|few|TRBD1
TGTGCCAGCAGTTTATCCCGGGACAGCTTCTATGGCTACACCTTC
CASSLSRDSFYGYTF
>TRBJ1-1|TRBV12-3/TRBV12-4|many|-
TGTGCCAGCAGTTTTTCAGGGGAGGGGAACACTGAAGCTTTCTTT
CASSFSGEGNTEAFF
>TRBJ1-4|TRBV2|many|TRBD1
TGTGCCAGCAGTCCCGGGACAGGGACCGAAAAACTGTTTTTT
CASSPGTGTEKLFF
>TRBJ1-5|TRBV18|many|-
TGTGCCAGCCATGACAGCCATAGCAATCAGCCCCAGCATTTT
CASHDSHSNQPQHF
>TRBJ1-2|TRBV4-1|few|-
TGCGCCAGTGGGACGGCACAAGGAGAACGCGGCTATGGCTACACCTTC
CASGTAQGERGYGYTF
>TRBJ2-3|TRBV27|many|TRBD2
TGTGCCACCTCACTAGCGGGAGGGAGGAATACGCAGTATTTT
CATSLAGGRNTQYF
>TRBJ2-1|TRBV5-6|-|TRBD2
TGTGCCAGCAGCCCCTGGACTAGCGGGAGCGGCTATGAGCAGTTCTTC
CASSPWTSGSGYEQFF